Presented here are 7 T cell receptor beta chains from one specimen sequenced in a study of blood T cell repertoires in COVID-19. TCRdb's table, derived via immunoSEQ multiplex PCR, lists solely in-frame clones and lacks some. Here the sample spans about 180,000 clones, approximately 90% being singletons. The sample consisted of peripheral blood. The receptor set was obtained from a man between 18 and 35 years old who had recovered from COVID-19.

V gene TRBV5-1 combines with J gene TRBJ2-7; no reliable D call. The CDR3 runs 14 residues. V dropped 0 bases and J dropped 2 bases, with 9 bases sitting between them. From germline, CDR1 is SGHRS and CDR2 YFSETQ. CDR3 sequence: CASSLEVGAYEQYF. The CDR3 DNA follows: TGCGCCAGCAGCTTGGAGGTCGGAGCCTACGAGCAGTACTTC.

CDR3 residues: CASSLFSGVSSYEQYF. The CDR3 DNA is TGTGCCAGCAGTTTATTTAGCGGCGTAAGCTCCTACGAGCAGTACTTC. This chain joins TRBV28 and TRBJ2-7, with D possibly TRBD2 on 6 matching bases. Germline-derived CDR1 and CDR2 are MDHEN and SYDVKM. V was pared by 1 base and J by 0 bases, with 13 bases between. The CDR3 loop spans 16 amino acids.

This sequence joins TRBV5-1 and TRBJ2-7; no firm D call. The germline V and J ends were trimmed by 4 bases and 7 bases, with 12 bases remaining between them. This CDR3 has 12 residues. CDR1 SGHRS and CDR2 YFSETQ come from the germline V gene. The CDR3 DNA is TGCGCCAGCAGCAGAGTCACCGGGGAGCAGTACTTC. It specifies CASSRVTGEQYF.

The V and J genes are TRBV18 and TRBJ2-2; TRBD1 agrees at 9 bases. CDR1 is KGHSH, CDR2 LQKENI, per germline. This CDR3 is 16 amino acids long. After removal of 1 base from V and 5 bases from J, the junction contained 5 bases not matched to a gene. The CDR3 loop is CASSPRPGQGTGELFF. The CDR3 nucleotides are TGTGCCAGCTCACCACGCCCGGGACAGGGTACCGGGGAGCTGTTTTTT.

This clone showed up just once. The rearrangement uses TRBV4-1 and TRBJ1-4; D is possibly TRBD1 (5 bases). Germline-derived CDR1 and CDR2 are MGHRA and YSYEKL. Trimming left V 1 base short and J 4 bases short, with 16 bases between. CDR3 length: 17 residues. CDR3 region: CASSQAPRWGGNEKLFF. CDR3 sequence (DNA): TGCGCCAGCAGCCAAGCACCGCGGTGGGGGGGTAATGAAAAACTGTTTTTT.

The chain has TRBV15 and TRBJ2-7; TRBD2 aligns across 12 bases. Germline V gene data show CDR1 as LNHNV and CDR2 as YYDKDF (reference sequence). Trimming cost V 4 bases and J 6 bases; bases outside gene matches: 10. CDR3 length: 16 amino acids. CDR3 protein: CATSNRLAGVSGEQYF. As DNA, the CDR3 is TGTGCCACCAGCAACCGACTAGCGGGAGTGTCTGGCGAGCAGTACTTC.

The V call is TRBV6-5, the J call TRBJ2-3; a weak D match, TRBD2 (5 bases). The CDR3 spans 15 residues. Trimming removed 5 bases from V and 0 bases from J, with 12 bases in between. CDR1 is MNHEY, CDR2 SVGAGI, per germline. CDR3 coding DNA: TGTGCCAGCAGTCCTGACGGGATCAGCACAGATACGCAGTATTTT. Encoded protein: CASSPDGISTDTQYF.